The clone carrying this T cell receptor beta chain was picked up one time. Its cognate antigen is unknown. An end of the junction differs from the germline gene, which may be a read error. Nobody among the patients had been given any treatment before thyroid surgery. This sample is part of a study of metastatic and nonmetastatic thyroid tumors. Turning to the study itself: Comparative analysis of repertoires was undertaken across blood and tumor or nodule tissue obtained from malignant and benign thyroid patients. Study-level findings and limits: Compared with benign nodules, malignant thyroid tumors were reported to have significantly higher TCR beta diversity in both blood and tumor.

This CDR3 has 15 amino acids. The germline V gene has CDR1 SGDLS and CDR2 YYNGEE. Original methodology: Clinicopathological groups of papillary thyroid cancer showed CDR3 differences that were used to build a distant-metastasis classifier. TCRdb re-analyzed the PCR reads using MiXCR. TCRdb, rather than the study authors, made the V and J calls. The sample has tens of thousands of clones, about 16% seen once; the top ten hold 3% to 3.5%. This sequence originates from a female donor with papillary thyroid cancer or a benign thyroid nodule (not recorded which). Some clones in this sample may be carry-over from other donors' samples. The source material was blood. The rearrangement uses TRBV9 and TRBJ2-6; the D gene could be TRBD1 or TRBD2 (5 bases each). CDR3 nucleotide sequence: TGTGCCAGCAGCTTAGAGGGTAGTGGGGCCAACGTCCTGACATTC. Translated, it gives CASSLEGSGANVLTF.